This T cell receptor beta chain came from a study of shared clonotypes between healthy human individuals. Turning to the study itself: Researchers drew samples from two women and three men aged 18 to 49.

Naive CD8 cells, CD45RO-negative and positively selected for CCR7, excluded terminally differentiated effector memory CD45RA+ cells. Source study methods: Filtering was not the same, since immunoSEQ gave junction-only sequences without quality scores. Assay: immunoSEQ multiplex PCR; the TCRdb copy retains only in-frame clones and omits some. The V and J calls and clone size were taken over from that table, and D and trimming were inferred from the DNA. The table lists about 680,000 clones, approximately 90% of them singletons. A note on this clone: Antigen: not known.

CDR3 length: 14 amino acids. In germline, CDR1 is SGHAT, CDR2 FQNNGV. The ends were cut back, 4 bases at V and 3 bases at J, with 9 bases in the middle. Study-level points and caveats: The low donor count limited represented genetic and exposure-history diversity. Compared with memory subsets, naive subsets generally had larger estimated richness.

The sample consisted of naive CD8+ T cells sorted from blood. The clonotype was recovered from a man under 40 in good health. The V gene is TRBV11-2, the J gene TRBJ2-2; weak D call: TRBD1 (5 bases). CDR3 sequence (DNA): TGTGCCAGCAGCTCCGACAGATACACCGGGGAGCTGTTTTTT. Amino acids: CASSSDRYTGELFF.